The sample holds a few counts of the clone carrying this TCR beta chain. Its antigen is unknown. This record comes from a study of T-cell memory formation after mild COVID-19. Study details: In these data, TCR clusters were largely donor specific.

TCRdb fed the 5' RACE reads into MiXCR, producing one record per CDR3 protein. The top ten clones hold approximately 21% of a sample with 350,000 to 550,000 distinct CDR3 sequences, roughly 18% of them seen once. In germline, CDR1 is DFQATT, CDR2 SNEGSKA (reference sequence). The CDR3 spans 11 residues. Trimming took 6 bases from V and 4 from J, leaving 9 bases between them. Regarding the study as a whole: SARS-CoV-2 specificity was not confirmed for second-wave clones peaking on day 37. Whereas later expanders leaned CD4+, clones contracting day 15 to 85 showed a balanced CD4/CD8 makeup. Some clones that responded turned up in pre-infection memory, which suggests that cross-reactive memory joined in.

The source material was PBMCs or a T cell subset sorted from them (not recorded which). The chain uses TRBV20-1 and TRBJ1-2, with D unresolved. The sequence came from a man in his late teens or twenties who had mild COVID-19 (a few samples of this study predate the infection). Cell type and time point are not known. In DNA, the CDR3 is TGCAGTGCAGAGGGCGCCTATGGCTACACCTTC. Protein: CSAEGAYGYTF.